This record concerns one TCR beta chain sequence. Only one count was recorded for this clone. Its antigen is currently not known. No much larger clone is present one base from it, and per-base qualities are unavailable. This entry comes from a study of blood T cell repertoires in COVID-19 (dated by TCRdb to the early 2020s). Turning to the overall study: Collaborator samples came from the United States, Italy and Spain and covered acute and convalescent phases of COVID-19. The repertoires were released in a freely available public database meant as a resource for research on the immune response to SARS-CoV-2. Where available, HLA class I and class II types were taken from metadata supplied by the sample provider and were not determined by assay-based typing. The sample metadata nearly always contained a de-identified subject ID, COVID-19 status, age in years and sex. The prospective study material was composed of cDNA or gDNA derived from T cells, B-cell-depleted T cells, or PBMCs. The samples were drawn from the first 160 participants of the ongoing ImmuneRACE study and from 1,254 subjects provided by 6 global collaborators. Subjects who had been exposed to COVID-19, were actively infected with it, or had recovered from it provided the deeply sampled blood TCRbeta repertoires that made up the dataset. Results the study describes overall, beyond this receptor: Clinical and demographic metadata were provided uncurated, with the amount varying by source and participant.

TCRbeta CDR3 regions were amplified from genomic DNA by means of the immunoSEQ Assay, a bias-controlled multiplex PCR. The original pipeline was this. Within the assay, amplification of reference gene primers was used to estimate how many nucleated cells each sample contained. To quantify the absolute abundance of each unique TCRbeta CDR3 rearrangement, sequence reads were collapsed and filtered. For each sample, productive Simpson clonality was calculated by taking the square root of Simpson's diversity index across productive rearrangements. This is the immuneACCESS table as TCRdb keeps it, with only in-frame sequences that have V and J called. A part of the clones is gone; compared with another copy, unresolved V genes explain less than half, and the rest is unexplained. Clone size and V and J calls were adopted from that table, with D and trimming inferred from the DNA. The sample table lists some 100,000 clones, more than 80% of them with a count of one. The ten largest account for about 10% of the sample.

The CDR3 runs 13 residues from the cysteine to the phenylalanine. This entry keeps only the CDR3 DNA: 39 bases, framed from base 1. Between the V and J ends, shortened by 3 bases and 4 bases respectively, the junction contains 9 bases. The germline V gene supplies CDR1 LGHNA and CDR2 YSLEER. Collaborating institutions collected whole blood in K2EDTA tubes following their own protocols. For TCRbeta analysis, collaborators shipped samples in one of three forms: frozen whole blood, isolated PBMCs, or DNA extracted from either of those sample types. Sequencing input: peripheral blood. The TCR comes from a human donor in a cohort sampled during active COVID-19. In this chain, TRBV4-3 is recombined with TRBJ1-2; tentative D gene TRBD1, with 5 bases matching. This receptor carries the CDR3 CASSQGQGYGYTF. The DNA sequence follows: TGCGCCAGCAGCCAGGGGCAGGGCTATGGCTACACCTTC.